The source of this T cell receptor (beta chain) is a study of cytomegalovirus exposure and HLA in healthy donors. Study context: An early release of data contained about 85 million unique TCRs, which came from HLA-typed donors.

Between the trimmed V and J ends, which lost 0 bases and 4 bases, there was a span of 15 bases. Germline V gives CDR1 LGHNT, CDR2 FRNRAP. The CDR3 extends over 16 amino acids. General study points: Previous analysis showed most TCR beta V segments were productive about 87% or about 30% of the time. An analysis that was carried out later associated some 17,000 TCR beta sequences with HLA alleles at 0.05 false discovery rate. In the analysis, some V segments, TRBV6-2 and TRBV6-3 included, were excluded as indistinguishable.

This clone is a singleton in its sample. Its antigen is not identified. Use of 60 Vbeta and 13 Jbeta primers characterized the PCR. Generated by immunoSEQ multiplex PCR, the TCRdb table keeps only in-frame clones and is missing some. Of fewer than 60,000 clones in the sample, about 70% were seen once. The TCR was taken from a woman in her 50s in good health and CMV-seropositive. The rearrangement uses TRBV12-5 and TRBJ2-5, with no clear D. Sequenced input: PBMCs. CDR3 nucleotides: TGTGCTAGTGGTTTGGTACATAGGTGGGCAGGAGAGACCCAGTACTTC. This sequence encodes CASGLVHRWAGETQYF.